This TCR beta chain was sequenced for a study of blood T cells in healthy people across ages. A J-beta primer mix and a sample-barcoded 5' primer were used in a second PCR of roughly 6 to 11 cycles. Samples each returned at least 2.5 million CDR3-containing paired-end reads. MiXCR was run by TCRdb on the 5' RACE reads, yielding one entry per CDR3 protein. The sample has 1.5 million to 2 million distinct CDR3 sequences, roughly 49% seen once. Concerning this clonotype: A junction boundary mismatches the germline segment, possibly from a read error.

The CDR3 contains 15 residues. Germline V gene lookup returns CDR1 LGHNA and CDR2 YSLEER. This receptor was identified in a woman in her thirties or forties in good health. Sequencing was done on a sample of blood. This chain connects TRBV4-3 to TRBJ2-1; unclear D gene. For the CDR3, the DNA is TGCGCCAGCAGCCAAGCGCGCCTGACCTACAGTGAGCAGTTCTTC. Translating gives CASSQARLTYSEQFF.